This T cell receptor (beta chain) was observed in a study of regulatory T cells in long-lasting Graves disease. Study at large: Graves' patients (newly diagnosed) had been on antithyroid drugs under 3 months.

Findings of the study overall: TCR diversity in persistent Graves' patients was below that of newly diagnosed ones.

This clonotype has a count of ten or more. Its specificity is unknown. The TCR beta library used iRepertoire HTBI primers with Arm-PCR amplification of CDR3. TCRdb redid the calling of the multiplex PCR reads with MiXCR, one entry per CDR3 protein. The sample has roughly 360,000 distinct CDR3 sequences, 12% seen once. The CDR3 covers 14 residues. Deletions cut 10 bases from V and 0 bases from J, with 15 bases between. Germline CDR1 and CDR2: MDHEN and SYDVKM. Described time point: newly diagnosed GD, antithyroid drugs for less than 3 months. The TCR library was made from RNA that had been extracted from PBMCs in TRIzol. These data are also associated with another study on T cells in Graves' hyperthyroidism and ophthalmopathy. That source notes: Primed by the HTBI set, a first-round RT-PCR was run on the TCR CDR3. Most thyroid-expanded clonotypes above 0.001 were also found in blood.

The clonotype was recovered from a woman between 18 and 29 years old with Graves disease. Sequenced here: peripheral blood mononuclear cells (PBMCs), sampled at new diagnosis, from a patient treated with antithyroid drugs. This chain connects TRBV28 to TRBJ1-1; maybe TRBD1 (6 bases). This CDR3 reads CATSGVWMNTEAFF. CDR3 bases: TGTGCCACCTCAGGGGTTTGGATGAACACTGAAGCTTTCTTT.